Presented here are 2 T cell receptor beta chains from one specimen sequenced in a study of blood T cell repertoires in COVID-19. Only in-frame clones appear in the TCRdb table, and some are missing; sequencing was by immunoSEQ multiplex PCR. Counted here are approximately 230,000 clones, about 79% occurring once; the ten biggest clones make up approximately 9.1%. The sequencing sample was made of peripheral blood. All receptors come from a man aged 80 or over with acute or convalescent COVID-19.

J is TRBJ2-7 and V is TRBV5-8; D is possibly TRBD2 (5 bases). The germline CDR1 and CDR2 sequences are SGHTS and YDEGEE. The ends were cut back, 2 bases at V and 3 bases at J, with 12 bases in the middle. There are 14 residues in the CDR3. The CDR3 is CASSLSGIGYEQYF. The CDR3 nucleotides are TGTGCCAGCAGCTTATCCGGGATTGGCTACGAGCAGTACTTC.

The J gene is TRBJ1-1, the V gene TRBV4-2; maybe TRBD1 (5 bases). V lost 4 bases and J 0 bases, leaving 12 bases between the germline ends. The CDR3 consists of 15 residues. Germline V gene data show CDR1 as LGHNA and CDR2 as YNFKEQ. This chain's CDR3 is CASSRSRALNTEAFF. The DNA of the CDR3 is TGTGCCAGCAGCCGATCCAGGGCCTTGAACACTGAAGCTTTCTTT.